Here is one T cell receptor (beta chain) with its context. Its target is unknown. One junction end does not reproduce the germline sequence, and a read error may be involved. The sample belongs to a study of tumor and adjacent non-tumor tissue in lung cancer. For the study at large: There were 11 to 12 adenocarcinoma, a couple of squamous cell carcinoma and 1 small cell lung cancer cases.

TCRbeta libraries were built with three rounds of nested PCR, modified from ARM-PCR. TCRdb re-analysed the multiplex PCR reads in MiXCR, keeping a single row per CDR3 protein. The table shows more than 90,000 distinct CDR3 sequences, with 67% occurring only once. No cell sorting was done before RNA was extracted from the tissue. CDR3 size: 14 residues. Germline assignment: CDR1 LGHNA and CDR2 YSLEER. Study-level findings and limits: Normal lung showed higher cumulative top 100 clone frequency than tumor.

This sequence joins TRBV4-3 and TRBJ1-4; perhaps TRBD1 as D (5 bases). This sequence originates from a man between 60 and 75 years old with non-small cell lung cancer. The sequencing input was lung tumor tissue. CDR3 sequence: CASSQECRAEKLFF. Written as DNA, the CDR3 is TGCGCCAGCAGCCAAGAATGCAGGGCTGAAAAGCTGTTTTTT.